This note documents a single TCR beta chain sequence. These data originate in a study of beta chain features in type 1 diabetes. Expressed TCRB transcripts were sequenced because the isolated RNA had all been reverse transcribed beforehand. Clones were sequenced by immunoSEQ multiplex PCR, and TCRdb holds only the in-frame ones, with some missing. The sample has approximately 200,000 clones, 9% to 10% seen once. This sequence was found in a young woman in good health. Material for sequencing was naive CD4+ T cells from blood.

CDR3 in DNA: TGTGCCAGCTCACCACGGAGACAGGTGAACACTGAAGCTTTCTTT. Its translation is CASSPRRQVNTEAFF. The genes are TRBV18 and TRBJ1-1; weak D call: TRBD1 (6 bases). The V and J ends lost 1 base and 0 bases respectively, with 9 bases between them. The CDR3 is 15 residues long. Germline V gene sequence: CDR1 KGHSH, CDR2 LQKENI.